A single sample gave rise to the 3 T cell receptor beta chains below, sequenced in a study of PD-1 blockade in classical Hodgkin lymphoma. Repertoires were generated with immunoSEQ multiplex PCR, while TCRdb's copy carries only in-frame clones and drops some. The table shows more than 9,500 clones, with 70% to 85% occurring only once. With no exception, relapse followed autologous stem cell transplantation in all patients, and brentuximab vedotin exposure varied. Starting with thawed PBMCs, CD4+ T cells were purified by magnetic negative selection. This specimen was CD4+ T cells from blood, taken at baseline. All receptors come from a human donor with classical Hodgkin lymphoma.

The chain carries TRBV4-2 and TRBJ2-3; 15 nucleotides match TRBD2. CDR1 is LGHNA, CDR2 YNFKEQ, per germline. This CDR3 is 23 amino acids long. The trim removed 0 bases at V and 1 base at J, leaving 17 bases unmatched. In nucleotides, the CDR3 is TGTGCCAGCAGCCAAGAGATTAACGGCCTCGGACTAGCGGGGGGGCTGGGCACAGATACGCAGTATTTT. Translation: CASSQEINGLGLAGGLGTDTQYF.

The rearrangement joins TRBV18 to TRBJ2-1; 8 nucleotides match TRBD2. Per germline, CDR1 KGHSH and CDR2 LQKENI. The CDR3 extends over 16 amino acids. Unmatched junction bases numbered 11, after V lost 0 bases and J lost 10 bases. The CDR3 sequence: CASSPPTAGAWGEQFF. In nucleotides, the CDR3 is TGTGCCAGCTCACCACCCACAGCGGGGGCTTGGGGCGAGCAGTTCTTC.

The J gene is TRBJ1-5, the V gene TRBV7-9; possible D gene TRBD1, 6 bases. The CDR3 is 13 amino acids. Trimming removed 5 bases from V and 5 bases from J, with 10 bases in between. Per the germline V gene, CDR1 is SEHNR and CDR2 is FQNEAQ (reference sequence). The CDR3 DNA follows: TGTGCCAGCAGCCTACAGGGCCATCAGCCCCAGCATTTT. Translation gives CASSLQGHQPQHF.